These 25 T cell receptor beta chains were sequenced from one sample in a study of CD8+ T cells in alopecia areata (dated by TCRdb to the late 2010s). This specimen's treatment or condition label, per the study, means: oral pan-JAK inhibitor, 5-10 mg twice daily. Libraries were constructed by the immunoSEQ multiplex PCR assay. To provide template for TCR sequencing, every sample had RNA extracted and reverse transcribed into cDNA. TCRdb mirrors the immuneACCESS table, restricted to in-frame sequences. Some clones are absent from its copies; in checked studies, under half trace to an unresolved V gene, and the reason for the others is unknown. This sample has some 180,000 clones in its table, and about half of those were observed once. 10% of the sample belongs to the ten largest clones. This sample comprised CD8+ T cells sorted from blood, obtained around week 52, from a patient treated with tofacitinib. These receptors originate from a human donor with alopecia areata.

V and J are TRBV9 and TRBJ1-2; weak D call: TRBD1 (6 bases). Germline CDR1 reads SGDLS; CDR2 reads YYNGEE. There are 15 residues in the CDR3. V lost 2 bases and J lost 4, with 15 bases in between. The CDR3 sequence: CASSVRVTGSYGYTF. The CDR3 DNA sequence: TGTGCCAGCAGCGTCCGAGTAACAGGGTCCTATGGCTACACCTTC.

The chain has TRBV6-1 and TRBJ2-4; TRBD1 matches 7 bases. Germline trimming cut 6 bases from V and 7 bases from J; bases unmatched to any gene: 3. The germline V gene has CDR1 MNHNS and CDR2 SASEGT. The CDR3 covers 12 residues. DNA of the CDR3: TGTGCCAGCAGGACAGGGTTGAACATTCAGTACTTC. Its translation is CASRTGLNIQYF.

The chain recombines TRBV4-1 with TRBJ1-2, with D tentatively TRBD1 (6 bases). The CDR3 sequence is 14 residues long. Between the trimmed V and J ends, which lost 0 bases and 6 bases, there was a span of 11 bases. The germline V gene encodes CDR1 MGHRA and CDR2 YSYEKL. The CDR3 DNA reads TGCGCCAGCAGCCAAGAGACGAGGGGGAATGGCTACACCTTC. Translating gives CASSQETRGNGYTF.

V usage is TRBV13 and J usage is TRBJ2-4, with D possibly matching TRBD1 (5 bases). V was cut by 5 bases and J by 2 bases, with 16 bases left in between. The CDR3 spans 16 residues. Germline CDR1 and CDR2: PRHDT and FYEKMQ (reference sequence). The CDR3 DNA follows: TGTGCCAGCAGCCCTCGGACATTTATGACCAAAAACATTCAGTACTTC. This translates into CASSPRTFMTKNIQYF. The full variable domain, rest sourced from reference TRBV13 and TRBJ2-4, is AAGVIQSPRHLIKEKRETATLKCYPIPRHDTVYWYQQGPGQDPQFLISFYEKMQSDKGSIPDRFSAQQFSDYHSELNMSSLELGDSALYFCASSPRTFMTKNIQYFGAGTRLSVL.

This sequence joins TRBV6-5 and TRBJ2-1; tentatively, D is TRBD2 (6 bases). Trimming shortened V by 5 bases and J by 3 bases, and 14 bases separated the two germline ends. The CDR3 covers 15 residues. CDR1 is MNHEY, CDR2 SVGAGI, per germline. This CDR3 is CASSGRDSLYNEQFF. CDR3 DNA: TGTGCCAGCAGTGGCCGGGACTCCCTCTACAATGAGCAGTTCTTC.

In this sample, this clone turned up many times. The V gene is TRBV6-1, the J gene TRBJ2-3, with D maybe TRBD2 (6 bases). V lost 3 bases, J lost 4 bases, and 14 bases lay in between. The germline gives CDR1 MNHNS, CDR2 SASEGT. The CDR3 totals 15 residues. Here the CDR3 reads CASSEWSGRADTQYF. CDR3 sequence (DNA): TGTGCCAGCAGTGAGTGGAGCGGGCGAGCAGATACGCAGTATTTT.

The chain couples TRBV27 to TRBJ1-1, with D unclear. V was clipped by 3 bases and J by 3 bases, with 8 bases between them. There are 13 residues in the CDR3. Germline V gene sequence: CDR1 MNHEY, CDR2 SMNVEV (reference sequence). CDR3 nucleotides: TGTGCCAGCAGTTTCGATGGAGACACTGAAGCTTTCTTT. Protein sequence: CASSFDGDTEAFF.

There are a few counts of this clone. V usage is TRBV25-1 and J usage is TRBJ1-5; no definite D call. The CDR3 sequence is 12 residues long. V dropped 2 bases and J dropped 6 bases, with 5 bases sitting between them. From germline, CDR1 is MGHDK and CDR2 SYGVNS. The CDR3, as DNA: TGTGCCAGCAGTGAACCCGGTCAGCCCCAGCATTTT. Residues: CASSEPGQPQHF.

The V call is TRBV29-1, the J call TRBJ2-1; D assignment may be TRBD1 or TRBD2 (6 bases each). Germline CDR1 reads SQVTM; CDR2 reads ANQGSEA. The CDR3 has 15 residues. The germline V and J ends were trimmed by 1 base and 1 base, with 11 bases remaining between them. In nucleotides, the CDR3 is TGCAGCGTTGAAGCGGGGGCCCCTTCCTACAATGAGCAGTTCTTC. This encodes CSVEAGAPSYNEQFF.

This chain joins TRBV4-2 and TRBJ1-2, with D perhaps TRBD1 (6 bases). Looked up from germline, CDR1 is LGHNA and CDR2 is YNFKEQ. Trimming stripped 1 base from V and 3 bases from J, with 12 bases between. The CDR3 has 15 amino acids. CDR3 sequence: CASSQVGQQDYGYTF. DNA for the CDR3: TGTGCCAGCAGCCAAGTAGGACAGCAGGACTATGGCTACACCTTC.

The chain combines TRBV7-2 with TRBJ2-5; D unresolved. CDR3 length equals 10 residues. The germline V and J ends were trimmed by 4 bases and 4 bases, with 1 base remaining between them. The germline V gene has CDR1 SGHTA and CDR2 FQGNSA. CDR3 loop: CASSSETQYF. As DNA, the CDR3 is TGTGCCAGCAGCTCAGAGACCCAGTACTTC.

A note on this clone: Germline and junction disagree at one end, which may indicate a read error. The V call is TRBV7-2, the J call TRBJ2-7; the match to TRBD2 covers 7 bases. CDR1 and CDR2 (germline): SGHTA, FQGNSA. CDR3 length: 12 amino acids. CDR3 loop: CASSLGAGDGCF. The CDR3 nucleotides are TGTGCCAGCAGCTTAGGGGCGGGGGATGGTTGCTTC. Supplemented by reference TRBV7-2 and TRBJ2-7, the full variable domain reads GAGVSQSPSNKVTEKGKDVELRCDPISGHTALYWYRQSLGQGLEFLIYFQGNSAPDKSGLPSDRFSAERTGGSVSTLTIQRTQQEDSAVYLCASSLGAGDGCFGPGTRLTVT.

The V call is TRBV5-4, the J call TRBJ2-5; 9 nucleotides line up with TRBD2. The CDR3 length is 16 residues. The trim removed 2 bases at V and 4 bases at J, leaving 9 bases unmatched. Looked up from germline, CDR1 is SGHNT and CDR2 is YYREEE (reference sequence). The CDR3 DNA reads TGTGCCAGCAGCTTTTGGGTAGCGGGGGAACCAGAGACCCAGTACTTC. Translated, it gives CASSFWVAGEPETQYF.

This clone was seen just once. The chain uses TRBV5-8 and TRBJ1-5; D remains ambiguous. The length of the CDR3 is 12 residues. Trimming shortened V by 6 bases and J by 6 bases, and 10 bases separated the two germline ends. Germline CDR1 is SGHTS and CDR2 is YDEGEE. The CDR3 coding sequence is TGTGCCAGCACCCGAAGTCTTCAGCCCCAGCATTTT. Encoded protein: CASTRSLQPQHF.

The rearrangement joins TRBV5-6 to TRBJ2-3; 16 bases align to TRBD2. Trimming removed 4 bases from V and 5 bases from J; junction bases left unmatched: 7. This CDR3 comprises 17 residues. The germline gives CDR1 SGHDT, CDR2 YYEEEE. CDR3 protein: CASSLGLAGGPGDTQYF. The CDR3 DNA reads as TGTGCCAGCAGCCTGGGACTAGCGGGGGGGCCAGGAGATACGCAGTATTTT.

A few counts support this clone. One end of the junction is discordant with germline, which a read error may explain. This chain connects TRBV7-8 to TRBJ2-5; possibly TRBD1 for D (6 bases). This CDR3 is 14 amino acids long. CDR1 is SGHVS and CDR2 is FQNEAQ in the germline V gene. The CDR3 sequence: CASSLARRGETKYF. The CDR3 coding sequence is TGTGCCAGCAGCTTAGCTCGCAGGGGAGAGACCAAGTACTTC. The full variable domain, completed using reference TRBV7-8 and TRBJ2-5, is GAGVSQSPRYKVAKRGQDVALRCDPISGHVSLFWYQQALGQGPEFLTYFQNEAQLDKSGLPSDRFFAERPEGSVSTLKIQRTQQEDSAVYLCASSLARRGETKYFGPGTRLLVL.

This clone was recorded a few times. The chain combines TRBV14 with TRBJ2-7, with D maybe TRBD1 (5 bases). V dropped 0 bases and J dropped 6 bases, with 15 bases sitting between them. The CDR3 has 15 amino acids. The V gene's germline CDR1 is SGHDN and CDR2 FVKESK. As DNA, the CDR3 is TGTGCCAGCAGCCAAGATCCAGGGCCGCCTGGCGAGCAGTACTTC. This translates into CASSQDPGPPGEQYF.

This chain links TRBV6-1 with TRBJ1-2; no clear D. V lost 2 bases and J 4 bases, leaving 11 bases between the germline ends. The CDR3 runs to 14 residues. Germline loops: CDR1 MNHNS, CDR2 SASEGT. The DNA of the CDR3 is TGTGCCAGCAGTGAAATAGGATCGGTCTATGGCTACACCTTC. Protein: CASSEIGSVYGYTF.

The V and J genes are TRBV25-1 and TRBJ1-2; D not resolved. The V end lost 1 base, the J end lost 4 bases, and 10 bases lay between the germline ends. Germline assignment: CDR1 MGHDK and CDR2 SYGVNS. The length of the CDR3 is 14 residues. The CDR3 protein is CASSELVRTYGYTF. Here the CDR3 DNA reads TGTGCCAGCAGTGAATTAGTGCGGACCTATGGCTACACCTTC.

This chain connects TRBV30 to TRBJ2-5, with a possible D match to TRBD1 (7 bases). Germline loops: CDR1 GTSNPN, CDR2 SVGIG (reference sequence). The CDR3 is 16 residues long. The V end was cut by 4 bases, the J end by 5 bases, with 23 bases between. In nucleotides, the CDR3 is TGTGCCTGGAATGACTTACAGGGGAGGAACGTGGAGACCCAGTACTTC. This gives the protein CAWNDLQGRNVETQYF.

This clone was observed a few times. V is TRBV7-9 and J is TRBJ1-1; no definite D call. From germline, CDR1 is SEHNR and CDR2 FQNEAQ (reference sequence). The CDR3 spans 14 residues. V was pared by 5 bases and J by 1 base, with 11 bases between. CDR3 sequence: CASSPRETNTEAFF. For the CDR3, the DNA is TGTGCCAGCAGCCCCCGGGAGACGAACACTGAAGCTTTCTTT.

This rearrangement joins TRBV2 to TRBJ2-6; possibly TRBD1 for D (6 bases). Trimming stripped 2 bases from V and 0 bases from J, with 11 bases between. There are 17 residues in the CDR3. CDR1 SNHLY and CDR2 FYNNEI come from the germline V gene. CDR3 in DNA: TGTGCCAGCAGTGAACATGGGGGCCGCTCTGGGGCCAACGTCCTGACTTTC. Its translation is CASSEHGGRSGANVLTF.

This rearrangement joins TRBV5-1 to TRBJ2-5; weak D call: TRBD2 (5 bases). CDR1 and CDR2 from the germline V gene are SGHRS and YFSETQ. Trimming removed 0 bases from V and 5 bases from J, with 17 bases in between. The CDR3 consists of 16 residues. CDR3 nucleotide sequence: TGCGCCAGCAGCTTGGGTTTCGGGAACACGGGGGAGACCCAGTACTTC. It specifies CASSLGFGNTGETQYF. Using reference TRBV5-1 and TRBJ2-5 for the parts outside the CDR3, the full variable domain is KAGVTQTPRYLIKTRGQQVTLSCSPISGHRSVSWYQQTPGQGLQFLFEYFSETQRNKGNFPGRFSGRQFSNSRSEMNVSTLELGDSALYLCASSLGFGNTGETQYFGPGTRLLVL.

The chain has TRBV6-5 and TRBJ2-5, with TRBD1 matching over 8 bases. J lost 2 bases, V lost 7 bases, and 9 bases had no gene match. Germline V lookup: CDR1 MNHEY, CDR2 SVGAGI. There are 15 residues in the CDR3. The DNA for the CDR3 is TGTGCCAGCACCGCCTCAGGACAGGGTCAAGAGACCCAGTACTTC. Translated: CASTASGQGQETQYF.

The rearrangement links TRBV29-1 to TRBJ1-2; D remains ambiguous. CDR1 is SQVTM and CDR2 is ANQGSEA in the germline V gene. The CDR3 contains 13 residues. The ends were cut back, 0 bases at V and 5 bases at J, with 10 bases in the middle. The CDR3 DNA is TGCAGCGTTGAAGAGCAGCGTCCTTATGGCTACACCTTC. Translated, it gives CSVEEQRPYGYTF.